This T cell receptor (beta chain) was captured in a study of T cells after yellow fever vaccination. Findings of the study overall: Detected again after the booster were most primary-vaccination clones, at 95% to 96% CD4 and nearly 90% CD8.

The table lists this clonotype with many counts. Its antigen remains unknown. TCRdb re-called the 5' RACE reads through MiXCR, storing one row per CDR3 protein. This sample has around 300,000 distinct CDR3 sequences, with 10% to 15% found just once. There are 14 residues in the CDR3. Trimming cost V 5 bases and J 13 bases; bases outside gene matches: 11. Germline CDR1 DFQATT, CDR2 SNEGSKA (reference sequence). This clonotype was obtained from a young man who received the YFV17D yellow fever vaccine. The rearrangement uses TRBV20-1 and TRBJ2-1; 13 bases map to TRBD2. The material sequenced was CD4+ T cells sorted from PBMCs, taken 45 days after the yellow fever booster vaccination. The CDR3 sequence: CSAETGTSGIRQFF. The DNA of the CDR3 is TGCAGTGCTGAGACCGGGACTAGCGGGATTCGTCAGTTCTTC.